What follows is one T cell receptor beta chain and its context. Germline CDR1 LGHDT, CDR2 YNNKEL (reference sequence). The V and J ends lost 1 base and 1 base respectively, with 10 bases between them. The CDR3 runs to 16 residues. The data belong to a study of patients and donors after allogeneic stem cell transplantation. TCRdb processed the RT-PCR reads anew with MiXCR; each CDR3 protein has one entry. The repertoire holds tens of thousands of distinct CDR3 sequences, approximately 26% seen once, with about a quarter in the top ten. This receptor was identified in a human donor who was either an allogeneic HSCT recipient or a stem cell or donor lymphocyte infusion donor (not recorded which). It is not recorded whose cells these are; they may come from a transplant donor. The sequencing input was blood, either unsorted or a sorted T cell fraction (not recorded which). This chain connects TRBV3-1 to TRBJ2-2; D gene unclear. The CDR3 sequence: CASSQVDTWNTGELFF. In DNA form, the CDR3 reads TGTGCCAGCAGCCAAGTTGACACCTGGAACACCGGGGAGCTGTTTTTT.